This TCR beta chain appears in the sequencing data of a study of CD8 T cells in Susac syndrome. General study results and limits: Only a relatively small number of individuals were included in the TCR sequencing and HLA analysis.

The authors carried out high-throughput sequencing of TCR beta. They applied it to CD8+ and CD4+ T cells obtained from blood. Negative isolation was applied to CD8+ and CD4+ T cells, and FACS enrichment was applied to TEMRA cells. With regard to this clonotype: The target antigen is unknown.

When the RNA was reverse transcribed, random hexamers were used with an input of about 0.5 to 1 ug. An immunoSEQ multiplex PCR generated amplified TCR beta CDR3 products spanning 54 Vbeta and 13 Jbeta. MiXCR, run by TCRdb on the immunoSEQ multiplex PCR reads, gives a single entry per CDR3 protein. This sample yields about 180,000 distinct CDR3 sequences, of which under 95% are seen a single time; around 0.1% belongs to the top ten. Trimming cost V 3 bases and J 5 bases, with 7 bases left between them. The CDR3 totals 11 residues. Per germline, CDR1 GTSNPN and CDR2 SVGIG (reference sequence). Sequencing used CD4+ T cells from PBMCs. The chain joins TRBV30 to TRBJ1-1; no reliable D call. The receptor's source is a human donor with multiple sclerosis. The DNA of the CDR3 is TGTGCCTGGAGCCGCCGGACTGAAGCTTTCTTT. Residues: CAWSRRTEAFF.